These 31 T cell receptor beta chains were all obtained from the same sample, sequenced in a study of beta chain features in type 1 diabetes. TCRB transcripts that were expressed got sequenced, as all of the isolated RNA had been reverse transcribed. The assay was immunoSEQ multiplex PCR, and TCRdb's table has in-frame clones only and misses some. This table has about 220,000 clones, approximately 10% appearing once. Input material: central memory CD4+ T cells from blood. The receptors here all came from a young man in good health.

This clone has just a few counts. The rearrangement joins TRBV25-1 to TRBJ2-7; the D is unclear. The V and J ends lost 0 bases and 6 bases respectively, with 3 bases between them. In germline, CDR1 is MGHDK, CDR2 SYGVNS. This CDR3 comprises 11 residues. CDR3 coding DNA: TGTGCCAGCAGTGAATATGTCGAGCAGTACTTC. The encoded protein is CASSEYVEQYF.

The chain employs TRBV2 and TRBJ2-3, with D possibly called TRBD1 or TRBD2 (5 bases each). The CDR3 has 15 residues. V dropped 4 bases and J dropped 4 bases, with 15 bases sitting between them. Germline V CDR1 and CDR2: SNHLY, FYNNEI. CDR3 bases: TGTGCCAGCAGTGTGGACGGGACCGGCGCAGATACGCAGTATTTT. This translates into CASSVDGTGADTQYF.

The rearrangement joins TRBV6-5 to TRBJ2-7; a possible D gene is TRBD2 (5 bases). V gave up 0 bases and J gave up 6 bases, with 15 bases separating them. Germline V gene sequence: CDR1 MNHEY, CDR2 SVGAGI. The CDR3 is made up of 15 amino acids. The CDR3 is CASSYSSIGGSEQYF. In DNA, the CDR3 is TGTGCCAGCAGTTACTCATCGATTGGCGGGTCCGAGCAGTACTTC.

A few counts support this clone. This rearrangement joins TRBV15 to TRBJ1-2; D remains unclear. CDR1 LNHNV and CDR2 YYDKDF come from the germline V gene (reference sequence). Trimming shortened V by 0 bases and J by 5 bases, and 7 bases separated the two germline ends. CDR3 length: 13 amino acids. The CDR3 nucleotides read TGTGCCACCAGCAGAGAGAGGGATTATGGCTACACCTTC. Translating gives CATSRERDYGYTF.

The CDR3 is CASSQVLGSMNTEAFF. CDR3 in DNA: TGTGCCAGCAGCCAAGTCCTGGGGAGCATGAACACTGAAGCTTTCTTT. The rearrangement links TRBV4-2 to TRBJ1-1; D is undetermined. The CDR3 totals 16 residues. CDR1 and CDR2 from the germline V gene are LGHNA and YNFKEQ. With 1 base removed from V and 0 bases from J, the gap between germline ends came to 12 bases.

The V and J genes are TRBV7-9 and TRBJ1-1; 9 positions agree with TRBD1. Trimming removed 5 bases from V and 4 bases from J; junction bases left unmatched: 5. Germline V gene data show CDR1 as SEHNR and CDR2 as FQNEAQ (reference sequence). CDR3 length: 14 residues. DNA for the CDR3: TGTGCCAGCAGCCGACAGGGGGGTGGCACTGAAGCTTTCTTT. Its translation: CASSRQGGGTEAFF.

Many counts were recorded for this clone. This chain uses TRBV9 with TRBJ2-5; D may be TRBD1 (6 bases). Trimming took 1 base from V and 2 from J, leaving 6 bases between them. Germline V gene sequence: CDR1 SGDLS, CDR2 YYNGEE. The CDR3 runs to 13 residues. Here the CDR3 reads CASSVQGQETQYF. The CDR3 bases are TGTGCCAGCAGCGTACAGGGGCAAGAGACCCAGTACTTC.

The table lists this clone with a few counts. The J gene is TRBJ2-7, the V gene TRBV28; TRBD2 matches 9 bases. This CDR3 has 15 residues. Germline CDR1 is MDHEN and CDR2 is SYDVKM. Trimming cost V 3 bases and J 3 bases; bases outside gene matches: 6. The CDR3 region is CASSFRLAESYEQYF. The CDR3 DNA reads as TGTGCCAGCAGTTTCCGACTAGCGGAGAGCTACGAGCAGTACTTC.

The chain couples TRBV6-5 to TRBJ2-4, with unresolved D. The CDR3 loop spans 13 amino acids. V was pared by 2 bases and J by 3 bases, with 5 bases between. The germline gives CDR1 MNHEY, CDR2 SVGAGI. The CDR3 loop is CASSYDNKNIQYF. Here the CDR3 DNA reads TGTGCCAGCAGTTACGACAACAAAAACATTCAGTACTTC.

This chain joins TRBV5-4 and TRBJ2-7; the match to TRBD1 covers 7 bases. CDR3 length: 15 amino acids. Germline CDR1 is SGHNT and CDR2 is YYREEE (reference sequence). Losses at the gene ends were 4 bases for V and 2 bases for J; bases not matched to a gene: 9. The CDR3 bases are TGTGCCAGCAGCGAACGGACAGGCCGTACCTACGAGCAGTACTTC. This encodes CASSERTGRTYEQYF.

This clone was seen a few times. The chain carries TRBV9 and TRBJ2-5, with D tentatively TRBD2 (7 bases). CDR1 and CDR2 from the germline V gene are SGDLS and YYNGEE. This CDR3 is 14 amino acids long. Between the trimmed V and J ends, which lost 0 bases and 5 bases, there was a span of 11 bases. In nucleotides, the CDR3 is TGTGCCAGCAGCGTAGCGTGGGGGGGCGAGACCCAGTACTTC. This sequence encodes CASSVAWGGETQYF.

The CDR3 protein is CASSLASTEELFF. CDR3 coding DNA: TGTGCCAGCAGCTTGGCCTCCACTGAGGAACTGTTTTTT. The chain employs TRBV5-4 and TRBJ1-4; D uncertain. There are 13 residues in the CDR3. V lost 0 bases, J lost 12 bases, and 12 bases lay in between. Germline V gene lookup returns CDR1 SGHNT and CDR2 YYREEE (reference sequence).

This clone was recorded many times. V and J are TRBV5-6 and TRBJ2-1; D remains unclear. The V end lost 1 base, the J end lost 6 bases, and 5 bases lay between the germline ends. CDR1 is SGHDT, CDR2 YYEEEE, per germline. The CDR3 extends over 12 amino acids. The CDR3 DNA reads as TGTGCCAGCAGCTTGTTGGGCAATGAGCAGTTCTTC. It specifies CASSLLGNEQFF. The whole variable domain, remainder taken from reference TRBV5-6 and TRBJ2-1, is DAGVTQSPTHLIKTRGQQVTLRCSPKSGHDTVSWYQQALGQGPQFIFQYYEEEERQRGNFPDRFSGHQFPNYSSELNVNALLLGDSALYLCASSLLGNEQFFGPGTRLTVL.

This clone occurred many times. J is TRBJ2-2 and V is TRBV7-7, with 10 bases aligning to TRBD2. Per germline, CDR1 SSHAT and CDR2 FNYEAQ (reference sequence). Trimming cost V 5 bases and J 6 bases; bases outside gene matches: 12. CDR3 length: 17 residues. For the CDR3, the DNA is TGTGCCAGCAGCCCCATGGTGGCTAGCGGGAGTTCCGGGGAGCTGTTTTTT. This encodes CASSPMVASGSSGELFF.

The table lists this clone with a few counts. A junction boundary mismatches the germline segment, possibly from a read error. The chain joins TRBV5-4 to TRBJ2-3; 14 nucleotides match TRBD2. CDR3 length: 17 residues. CDR1 is SGHNT and CDR2 is YYREEE in the germline V gene (reference sequence). The CDR3: CASSNPGLAGVGDTQYF. The CDR3 region has the DNA TGCGCCAGCAGCAATCCGGGACTAGCGGGAGTCGGGGATACGCAGTATTTT.

Ten or more counts support this clone. Other DNA sequences in this sample translate to the same CDR3. The V gene is TRBV7-9, the J gene TRBJ2-1, with 9 bases that match TRBD2. This CDR3 is built from 16 residues. The junction had 3 bases not matched to a gene; V was cut back by 2 bases and J by 1 base. The germline V gene encodes CDR1 SEHNR and CDR2 FQNEAQ (reference sequence). This CDR3 reads CASSLSLAGSYNEQFF. DNA of the CDR3: TGTGCCAGCAGCTTATCTCTAGCGGGATCCTACAATGAGCAGTTCTTC.

This clone was counted only a few times. CDR3 residues: CASSVALDSRDYGYTF. The CDR3 DNA reads as TGTGCCAGCAGCGTAGCATTGGACAGTCGGGACTATGGCTACACCTTC. The rearrangement links TRBV9 to TRBJ1-2; D perhaps matches TRBD1 (6 bases). Germline V gene sequence: CDR1 SGDLS, CDR2 YYNGEE. This CDR3 spans 16 amino acids. With 0 bases removed from V and 3 bases from J, the gap between germline ends came to 15 bases. The full variable domain, completed using reference TRBV9 and TRBJ1-2, is DSGVTQTPKHLITATGQRVTLRCSPRSGDLSVYWYQQSLDQGLQFLIQYYNGEERAKGNILERFSAQQFPDLHSELNLSSLELGDSALYFCASSVALDSRDYGYTFGSGTRLTVV.

This clone was recorded a few times. The chain links TRBV2 to TRBJ2-7; D might be TRBD2 (6 bases). The CDR3 loop spans 13 amino acids. The germline V and J ends were trimmed by 6 bases and 6 bases, with 15 bases remaining between them. Looked up from germline, CDR1 is SNHLY and CDR2 is FYNNEI. The CDR3 here is CASSGLRLGEQYF. CDR3 bases: TGTGCCAGCAGCGGACTACGCTTGGGCGAGCAGTACTTC. The complete variable domain, with remaining parts taken from reference TRBV2 and TRBJ2-7, reads EPEVTQTPSHQVTQMGQEVILRCVPISNHLYFYWYRQILGQKVEFLVSFYNNEISEKSEIFDDQFSVERPDGSNFTLKIRSTKLEDSAMYFCASSGLRLGEQYFGPGTRLTVT.

The chain is built from TRBV18 and TRBJ2-7, with D tentatively TRBD1 (5 bases). The CDR3 has 13 residues. CDR1 is KGHSH and CDR2 is LQKENI in the germline V gene. V was clipped by 2 bases and J by 2 bases, with 7 bases between them. DNA for the CDR3: TGTGCCAGCTCACCAAGGGGTACCTACGAGCAGTACTTC. Residues: CASSPRGTYEQYF.

This clone has a handful of counts. The DNA of the CDR3 is TGTGCCAGCAGGGATGACAGGGCTGAAGCTTTCTTT. This gives the protein CASRDDRAEAFF. The chain has TRBV2 and TRBJ1-1; 7 bases line up with TRBD1. With 6 bases clipped from V and 6 bases from J, the junction kept 4 bases outside the gene matches. The germline V gene has CDR1 SNHLY and CDR2 FYNNEI. The CDR3 has 12 residues.

This rearrangement joins TRBV19 to TRBJ2-3; maybe TRBD1 (5 bases). V gave up 3 bases and J gave up 5 bases, with 15 bases separating them. CDR1 and CDR2 (germline): LNHDA, SQIVND (reference sequence). CDR3 length: 15 amino acids. As DNA, the CDR3 is TGTGCCAGTAGTATCCGGCAGGGATCTCTAGATACGCAGTATTTT. Translated, it gives CASSIRQGSLDTQYF.

This clone turned up a few times. The rearrangement uses TRBV4-2 and TRBJ2-3; D is ambiguous. Trimming took 0 bases from V and 2 from J, leaving 12 bases between them. Per germline, CDR1 LGHNA and CDR2 YNFKEQ. The CDR3 sequence is 16 residues long. CDR3 protein: CASSQDATSVTDTQYF. The CDR3 coding sequence is TGTGCCAGCAGCCAAGACGCGACTTCAGTCACAGATACGCAGTATTTT.

This clone has just a few counts. The chain couples TRBV7-6 to TRBJ1-4, with D tentatively TRBD1 (6 bases). Trimming shortened V by 1 base and J by 6 bases, and 12 bases separated the two germline ends. CDR3 length: 15 residues. Germline CDR1 SGHVS, CDR2 FNYEAQ. CDR3 region: CASSLEGQRDEKLFF. CDR3 nucleotides: TGTGCCAGCAGCTTAGAGGGACAACGGGATGAAAAACTGTTTTTT.

This clone was detected only a few times. This chain connects TRBV7-9 to TRBJ2-7; TRBD1 might be the D (6 bases). Germline V lookup: CDR1 SEHNR, CDR2 FQNEAQ (reference sequence). The CDR3 runs to 12 residues. V gave up 1 base and J gave up 7 bases, with 8 bases separating them. CDR3 nucleotides: TGTGCCAGCAGCTTAGAAGGGACAGAGCAGTACTTC. This encodes CASSLEGTEQYF.

The chain is built from TRBV2 and TRBJ1-4; D not certain. The germline CDR1 and CDR2 sequences are SNHLY and FYNNEI. The CDR3 totals 15 residues. Trimming shortened V by 0 bases and J by 7 bases, and 12 bases separated the two germline ends. Here the CDR3 reads CASSEARGFSEKLFF. The DNA of the CDR3 is TGTGCCAGCAGTGAAGCGAGAGGGTTCTCTGAAAAACTGTTTTTT.

The chain has TRBV9 and TRBJ1-1; D remains ambiguous. From germline, CDR1 is SGDLS and CDR2 YYNGEE. The ends were cut back, 1 base at V and 5 bases at J, with 12 bases in the middle. The CDR3 consists of 14 residues. CDR3 loop: CASSVISSGTEAFF. CDR3 bases: TGTGCCAGCAGCGTAATCTCTTCGGGGACTGAAGCTTTCTTT.

This clone showed up just a few times. This chain links TRBV7-2 with TRBJ2-7; 7 nucleotides match TRBD2. V dropped 1 base and J dropped 3; count of bases not matched to a gene: 15. Germline V CDR1 and CDR2: SGHTA, FQGNSA. The CDR3 runs to 18 residues. The CDR3 spells CASSLDSLGLAVFYEQYF. In DNA, the CDR3 is TGTGCCAGCAGCTTAGACTCCCTAGGCCTAGCGGTTTTCTACGAGCAGTACTTC.

This clone has only a few counts. This chain joins TRBV27 and TRBJ1-5, with D maybe TRBD1 (5 bases). This CDR3 region has 15 residues. Trimming removed 6 bases from V and 6 bases from J, with 18 bases in between. In germline, CDR1 is MNHEY, CDR2 SMNVEV (reference sequence). The CDR3 sequence: CASRELGRRGQPQHF. The CDR3 region has the DNA TGTGCCAGCAGGGAACTGGGACGGAGGGGTCAGCCCCAGCATTTT.

V is TRBV9 and J is TRBJ1-5; 7 bases match TRBD1. Trimming at V came to 3 bases and at J to 9 bases, leaving 6 bases not matched to a gene. The germline gives CDR1 SGDLS, CDR2 YYNGEE. The CDR3 sequence is 13 residues long. Here the CDR3 DNA reads TGTGCCAGCAGCGGCGAGGGGGCTCGGCCCCAGCATTTT. Its translation: CASSGEGARPQHF.

This clone was observed a handful of times. The same CDR3 also results from other DNA sequences found in this sample. This rearrangement joins TRBV29-1 to TRBJ2-1; no clear D. With 4 bases removed from V and 4 bases from J, the gap between germline ends came to 8 bases. The length of the CDR3 is 12 residues. Germline V gene data show CDR1 as SQVTM and CDR2 as ANQGSEA. CDR3 nucleotides: TGCAGCGTTGGAACAGCTTACAATGAGCAGTTCTTC. As protein: CSVGTAYNEQFF.

A few counts support this clone. The chain employs TRBV5-4 and TRBJ2-3, with D possibly being TRBD2 (5 bases). V lost 5 bases and J lost 0, with 13 bases in between. The CDR3 runs 15 residues. The germline CDR1 and CDR2 sequences are SGHNT and YYREEE (reference sequence). CDR3 sequence: CASRALATSTDTQYF. CDR3 nucleotide sequence: TGTGCCAGCAGAGCCCTAGCAACTAGCACAGATACGCAGTATTTT. Complete variable domain (other parts from reference TRBV5-4 and TRBJ2-3): ETGVTQSPTHLIKTRGQQVTLRCSSQSGHNTVSWYQQALGQGPQFIFQYYREEENGRGNFPPRFSGLQFPNYSSELNVNALELDDSALYLCASRALATSTDTQYFGPGTRLTVL.